The clone carrying this T cell receptor beta chain was recorded a few times. The antigen remains unidentified. The CDR3 spans 15 residues. Germline V gives CDR1 MNHEY, CDR2 SVGAGI. The ends lost 5 bases at V and 5 bases at J; junction bases unmatched: 9. This sample is drawn from a study of blood T cells in healthy people across ages. Study-level points and caveats: Using unsorted PBMCs precluded a conclusive naive versus antigen-experienced comparison.

The use of a sample-barcoded 5' primer and a J-beta primer mix characterized a second PCR of about 7 to 12 cycles. MiXCR, applied by TCRdb to the 5' RACE reads, yields one record per CDR3 protein. The profile shows 500,000 to 550,000 distinct CDR3 sequences, around 24% of them singletons. The same data also contributed to another study, on T cells of mothers and their children. That paper states: The donor cohort consisted of three healthy Caucasian mothers and their six children.

Sequencing used blood. This rearrangement joins TRBV6-5 to TRBJ2-5, with TRBD1 identical over 9 bases. This receptor was identified in a boy aged 5-17 years in good health. In nucleotides, the CDR3 is TGTGCCAGCAGTCCCTCGGGACAGGGCCCCGAGACCCAGTACTTC. Its protein product is CASSPSGQGPETQYF.